The clone carrying this T cell receptor (beta chain) was counted ten times or more. The hyperthyroidism patients had all been newly diagnosed, and their disease duration was under 2 months. Their ages ranged from 18 to 65 years. This entry is derived from a study of T cells in Graves' hyperthyroidism and ophthalmopathy. V gave up 6 bases and J gave up 4 bases, with 12 bases separating them. Germline V CDR1 and CDR2: KGHSH, LQKENI. The CDR3 loop spans 13 amino acids. RNA transcripts provided the source from which TCR beta CDR3 regions were amplified. A set of HTBI primers served as the primers for a first-round RT-PCR of the TCR CDR3. A single record per CDR3 protein comes from TCRdb applying MiXCR to the multiplex PCR reads. Among 400,000 to 500,000 distinct CDR3 sequences listed, roughly an eighth were seen once.

This sequence originates from a woman aged 18-30 years with Graves' hyperthyroidism. The genes are TRBV18 and TRBJ1-1, with D maybe TRBD1 (6 bases). The sequenced sample consisted of blood. DNA for the CDR3: TGTGCCAGCTCGTCCACAGGGACCACTGAAGCTTTCTTT. Amino acids: CASSSTGTTEAFF. Based on the CDR3 plus reference TRBV18 and TRBJ1-1, the full variable domain is NAGVMQNPRHLVRRRGQEARLRCSPMKGHSHVYWYRQLPEEGLKFMVYLQKENIIDESGMPKERFSAEFPKEGPSILRIQQVVRGDSAAYFCASSSTGTTEAFFGQGTRLTVV.